Listed below are T cell receptor beta chains from one sample, sequenced in a study of blood T cell repertoires in COVID-19. Sequencing used immunoSEQ multiplex PCR; TCRdb keeps in-frame clones, though not all of them. The sample contains some 150,000 clones, around 83% of which appear only once. The sequenced sample consisted of peripheral blood. These receptors were taken from a woman aged 55-70 years with COVID-19, enrolled during active disease. Each CDR3 is given with its conserved first and last residue. D genes are given only for firm matches. Expanded clones get a size class; other rows say once, few or many, or leave the size out.

clone size: .
V gene: TRBV10-1
J gene: TRBJ2-7
D gene: .
CDR3 DNA: TGCGCCAGCAGCCCTAGGGGCTCCTACGAGCAGTACTTC
CDR3 protein: CASSPRGSYEQYF

clone size: .
V gene: TRBV11-2
J gene: TRBJ1-1
D gene: TRBD1
CDR3 DNA: TGTGCCAGCAGCTTAGAACAGGGGACTGAAGCTTTCTTT
CDR3 protein: CASSLEQGTEAFF

clone size: .
V gene: TRBV30
J gene: TRBJ1-6
D gene: TRBD1
CDR3 DNA: TGTGCCTGGAGTCGGGGGACAGCCTCCTCACCCCTCCACTTT
CDR3 protein: CAWSRGTASSPLHF

clone size: .
V gene: TRBV9
J gene: TRBJ2-3
D gene: TRBD1
CDR3 DNA: TGTGCCAGCAGCGTGACCGACAGGGTACTTGGGGATACGCAGTATTTT
CDR3 protein: CASSVTDRVLGDTQYF

clone size: .
V gene: TRBV11-2
J gene: TRBJ2-7
D gene: .
CDR3 DNA: TGTGCCAGCAGTCTGGGGGCAGGTTCTTTCTACGAGCAGTACTTC
CDR3 protein: CASSLGAGSFYEQYF

clone size: .
V gene: TRBV19
J gene: TRBJ2-5
D gene: TRBD2
CDR3 DNA: TGTGCCAGTAGCCCTGAATGGGGGCGGGGGGCCCAAGAGACCCAGTACTTC
CDR3 protein: CASSPEWGRGAQETQYF

clone size: .
V gene: TRBV4-1
J gene: TRBJ2-2
D gene: .
CDR3 DNA: TGCGCCAGCAGCCAAGTACTATCTTCAGAAGACACCGGGGAGCTGTTTTTT
CDR3 protein: CASSQVLSSEDTGELFF

clone size: few
V gene: TRBV5-1
J gene: TRBJ1-2
D gene: TRBD1
CDR3 DNA: TGCGCCAGCAGCTTGGAAGGGACAGGGACCTATGGCTACACCTTC
CDR3 protein: CASSLEGTGTYGYTF

clone size: .
V gene: TRBV10-3
J gene: TRBJ2-3
D gene: TRBD2
CDR3 DNA: TGTGCCATCGGGGGGAGGGCCAGTATGTCCAGCACAGATACGCAGTATTTT
CDR3 protein: CAIGGRASMSSTDTQYF

clone size: once
V gene: TRBV21-1
J gene: TRBJ2-7
D gene: .
CDR3 DNA: TGTGCCAGCAGCAATTCGGGGGAGCAGTACTTC
CDR3 protein: CASSNSGEQYF

clone size: .
V gene: TRBV11-2
J gene: TRBJ2-7
D gene: .
CDR3 DNA: TGTGCCAGCAGCTCGGTCCGTCGGGCCCGGGGGACCTACGAGCAGTACTTC
CDR3 protein: CASSSVRRARGTYEQYF

clone size: few
V gene: TRBV7-8
J gene: TRBJ1-2
D gene: .
CDR3 DNA: TGTGCCAGCAGTCAGACCGGGAGTCACTATGGCTACACCTTC
CDR3 protein: CASSQTGSHYGYTF

clone size: .
V gene: TRBV6-4
J gene: TRBJ2-1
D gene: TRBD2
CDR3 DNA: TGTGCCAGCAGTGACTCTTTAGCGGGAGACCACAATGCGCAGTTCTTC
CDR3 protein: CASSDSLAGDHNAQFF

clone size: few
V gene: TRBV18
J gene: TRBJ2-5
D gene: .
CDR3 DNA: TGTGCCAGCTCCCCAGACTCCCAAGAGACCCAGTACTTC
CDR3 protein: CASSPDSQETQYF

clone size: .
V gene: TRBV7-8
J gene: TRBJ1-1
D gene: TRBD1
CDR3 DNA: TGTGCCAGCAGCTTCAATCGGGACAGCGATAGGAAAGCTTTCTTT
CDR3 protein: CASSFNRDSDRKAFF

clone size: .
V gene: TRBV11-1
J gene: TRBJ2-5
D gene: TRBD1
CDR3 DNA: TGTGCCAGCAGCTTAGGGCAGGGGGCGGTCGAGACCCAGTACTTC
CDR3 protein: CASSLGQGAVETQYF

clone size: .
V gene: TRBV3-1/TRBV3-2
J gene: TRBJ2-5
D gene: TRBD1
CDR3 DNA: TGTGCCAGCAGCCACCACTACAGGGGATCGTACCAAGAGACCCAGTACTTC
CDR3 protein: CASSHHYRGSYQETQYF

clone size: .
V gene: TRBV7-3
J gene: TRBJ1-1
D gene: TRBD1
CDR3 DNA: TGTGCCAGCGGACAGGGGCCGAACACTGAAGCTTTCTTT
CDR3 protein: CASGQGPNTEAFF

clone size: .
V gene: TRBV3-1/TRBV3-2
J gene: TRBJ2-5
D gene: TRBD1
CDR3 DNA: TGTGCCAGCAGCTTCCAGGGGGCAGGGGTTAGAGAGACCCAGTACTTC
CDR3 protein: CASSFQGAGVRETQYF

clone size: .
V gene: TRBV11-3
J gene: TRBJ2-2
D gene: TRBD2
CDR3 DNA: TGTGCCAGCAGCTTAGAGCTGGGACTAGCGGGGACCGCGAACACCGGGGAGCTGTTTTTT
CDR3 protein: CASSLELGLAGTANTGELFF

clone size: .
V gene: TRBV9
J gene: TRBJ1-3
D gene: .
CDR3 DNA: TGTGCCAGCAGCGTAGAACCAGGGTGGAACACCATATATTTT
CDR3 protein: CASSVEPGWNTIYF

clone size: once
V gene: TRBV10-3
J gene: TRBJ2-3
D gene: TRBD2
CDR3 DNA: TGTGCCATCAGAGCGGGAGGGGCAGATACGCAGTATTTT
CDR3 protein: CAIRAGGADTQYF